The 28 T cell receptor beta chains presented below share a single source sample, sequenced in a study of blood T cell repertoires in COVID-19. The method was immunoSEQ multiplex PCR; TCRdb's version includes in-frame clones alone and lacks a portion of them. The sample yields 150,000 to 200,000 clones, more than 65% seen once. Sequenced: PBMCs or T cells enriched from blood (not recorded which). Receptor source: a man in his forties who had recovered from COVID-19.

V and J are TRBV7-9 and TRBJ1-1; D remains ambiguous. Trimming shortened V by 0 bases and J by 0 bases, and 14 bases separated the two germline ends. Germline assignment: CDR1 SEHNR and CDR2 FQNEAQ (reference sequence). The CDR3 is made up of 17 amino acids. As DNA, the CDR3 is TGTGCCAGCAGCTTAGCGCCACAGCTTCAAATGAACACTGAAGCTTTCTTT. Translating it yields CASSLAPQLQMNTEAFF. Full variable domain (outside the CDR3, taken from reference TRBV7-9 and TRBJ1-1): DTGVSQNPRHKITKRGQNVTFRCDPISEHNRLYWYRQTLGQGPEFLTYFQNEAQLEKSRLLSDRFSAERPKGSFSTLEIQRTEQGDSAMYLCASSLAPQLQMNTEAFFGQGTRLTVV.

The chain links TRBV4-3 to TRBJ2-5, with TRBD1 matching over 8 bases. CDR1 is LGHNA and CDR2 is YSLEER in the germline V gene. The CDR3 sequence is 15 residues long. Trimming removed 0 bases from V and 1 base from J; junction bases left unmatched: 1. The CDR3 reads CASSQDGQGQETQYF. The CDR3 nucleotides are TGCGCCAGCAGCCAAGATGGACAGGGCCAAGAGACCCAGTACTTC.

The rearrangement uses TRBV7-9 and TRBJ2-5; D is possibly TRBD2 (7 bases). Germline V lookup: CDR1 SEHNR, CDR2 FQNEAQ (reference sequence). V gave up 5 bases and J gave up 4 bases, with 17 bases separating them. CDR3 size: 15 residues. CDR3 region: CASSTGTTLGETQYF. In DNA, the CDR3 is TGTGCCAGCAGCACAGGGACTACTCTGGGAGAGACCCAGTACTTC.

DNA for the CDR3: TGTGCCAGCAGTGGGGGAACAGGGGGCGCGAGCAATCAGCCCCAGCATTTT. It is translated as CASSGGTGGASNQPQHF. The chain couples TRBV28 to TRBJ1-5; 9 bases fit TRBD1. The CDR3 has 17 residues. Trimming removed 5 bases from V and 1 base from J; junction bases left unmatched: 9. Germline V lookup: CDR1 MDHEN, CDR2 SYDVKM.

The chain uses TRBV5-6 and TRBJ2-7, with D perhaps TRBD2 (5 bases). Trimming shortened V by 5 bases and J by 3 bases, and 9 bases separated the two germline ends. CDR3 length equals 12 residues. Germline V gene data show CDR1 as SGHDT and CDR2 as YYEEEE. The CDR3 sequence: CASSGRDYEQYF. DNA of the CDR3: TGTGCCAGCAGTGGCCGGGACTACGAGCAGTACTTC.

This chain links TRBV4-1 with TRBJ2-5; a weak D match, TRBD2 (5 bases). The CDR3 is 15 residues long. Deletions cut 0 bases from V and 5 bases from J, with 13 bases between. Per germline, CDR1 MGHRA and CDR2 YSYEKL. The CDR3 protein is CASSQETSLRETQYF. CDR3 nucleotide sequence: TGCGCCAGCAGCCAAGAAACTAGTTTGCGGGAGACCCAGTACTTC.

The rearrangement joins TRBV7-9 to TRBJ1-3; TRBD1 might be the D (5 bases). Trimming left V 3 bases short and J 0 bases short, with 9 bases between. The CDR3 covers 15 residues. Germline assignment: CDR1 SEHNR and CDR2 FQNEAQ (reference sequence). The CDR3 is CASSFQGGSGNTIYF. The CDR3, as DNA: TGTGCCAGCAGCTTCCAGGGCGGCTCTGGAAACACCATATATTTT.

The chain employs TRBV18 and TRBJ1-1; 8 nucleotides align to TRBD1. This CDR3 is 16 amino acids long. With 2 bases clipped from V and 5 bases from J, the junction kept 10 bases outside the gene matches. CDR1 is KGHSH and CDR2 is LQKENI in the germline V gene. CDR3 sequence (DNA): TGTGCCAGCTCACCAGTTTTGGACAGGGCAATAACTGAAGCTTTCTTT. This translates into CASSPVLDRAITEAFF.

This chain connects TRBV30 to TRBJ1-6; TRBD1 aligns across 8 bases. The CDR3 is 14 residues long. The germline V gene encodes CDR1 GTSNPN and CDR2 SVGIG (reference sequence). Germline trimming cut 2 bases from V and 6 bases from J; bases unmatched to any gene: 3. This CDR3 is CAWSIGQGNSPLHF. The DNA for the CDR3 is TGTGCCTGGAGTATAGGACAGGGTAATTCACCCCTCCACTTT.

The J gene is TRBJ1-2, the V gene TRBV27, with 8 bases aligning to TRBD1. Germline-derived CDR1 and CDR2 are MNHEY and SMNVEV (reference sequence). The CDR3 is 13 amino acids. After removal of 5 bases from V and 6 bases from J, the junction contained 5 bases not matched to a gene. This CDR3 reads CASSPRGLNGYTF. CDR3 DNA sequence: TGTGCCAGCAGTCCCAGGGGGCTGAATGGCTACACCTTC.

The rearrangement joins TRBV6-5 to TRBJ1-6; D not certain. V was shortened by 11 bases and J by 13 bases, with 21 bases between the two germline ends. The CDR3 totals 13 residues. Germline CDR1 MNHEY, CDR2 SVGAGI. The CDR3 DNA is TGTGCCTCGGAAGACGGGTACCAGAGTCCCCTCCACTTT. It codes for CASEDGYQSPLHF.

This clone was counted a single time. This sequence joins TRBV7-2 and TRBJ2-7, with 8 bases identical to TRBD1. The ends lost 3 bases at V and 2 bases at J; junction bases unmatched: 0. Germline CDR1 SGHTA, CDR2 FQGNSA. The CDR3 has 13 amino acids. The CDR3 reads CASSLTGAYEQYF. CDR3 nucleotide sequence: TGTGCCAGCAGCTTGACAGGGGCCTACGAGCAGTACTTC.

CDR3 loop: CASSYEGGADTEAFF. In DNA, the CDR3 is TGTGCCAGCAGCTACGAAGGGGGTGCGGACACTGAAGCTTTCTTT. The chain has TRBV5-8 and TRBJ1-1; D possibly corresponds to TRBD1 (6 bases). This CDR3 comprises 15 residues. The V end lost 3 bases, the J end lost 3 bases, and 15 bases lay between the germline ends. Germline V gene lookup returns CDR1 SGHTS and CDR2 YDEGEE.

V and J are TRBV7-6 and TRBJ1-5; D gene uncertain. CDR3 length: 15 amino acids. The germline V gene encodes CDR1 SGHVS and CDR2 FNYEAQ. V was pared by 3 bases and J by 5 bases, with 14 bases between. This CDR3 reads CASSLEARGDQPQHF. The DNA of the CDR3 is TGTGCCAGCAGCTTGGAAGCGCGAGGTGATCAGCCCCAGCATTTT.

This rearrangement joins TRBV9 to TRBJ1-2; TRBD1 matches at 8 bases. CDR3 length equals 13 residues. Germline values: CDR1 SGDLS, CDR2 YYNGEE. Trimming removed 3 bases from V and 7 bases from J; junction bases left unmatched: 5. CDR3 bases: TGTGCCAGCAGCGGCCGGGACAGGACTGGCTACACCTTC. As protein: CASSGRDRTGYTF.

This sequence joins TRBV7-9 and TRBJ1-1; D not certain. The germline CDR1 and CDR2 sequences are SEHNR and FQNEAQ (reference sequence). This CDR3 is 15 amino acids long. The ends were cut back, 0 bases at V and 10 bases at J, with 18 bases in the middle. CDR3 in amino acids: CASSLATKVGNAAFF. CDR3 nucleotides: TGTGCCAGCAGCTTAGCGACAAAGGTCGGTAACGCAGCTTTCTTT.

The genes are TRBV23-1 and TRBJ1-2, with D possibly TRBD1 on 6 matching bases. TRBV23-1 is marked as an open reading frame, function uncertain. The ends were cut back, 5 bases at V and 4 bases at J, with 11 bases in the middle. The CDR3 runs to 13 residues. The CDR3 sequence is CASSDRRPYGYTF. The CDR3, as DNA: TGCGCCAGCAGTGACAGGCGCCCCTATGGCTACACCTTC.

This rearrangement joins TRBV28 to TRBJ1-2, with a weak D call TRBD1 (6 bases). V lost 3 bases to trimming and J lost 4 bases, with 15 bases between them. The CDR3 is 15 residues long. Per germline, CDR1 MDHEN and CDR2 SYDVKM. The CDR3 spells CASSLGGGQFYGYTF. As DNA, the CDR3 is TGTGCCAGCAGTTTGGGAGGGGGGCAATTCTATGGCTACACCTTC.

The chain combines TRBV7-2 with TRBJ2-2, with 10 bases aligning to TRBD1. With V trimmed by 5 bases and J by 2 bases, 5 bases remained unmatched. CDR1 is SGHTA, CDR2 FQGNSA, per germline. This CDR3 is built from 16 residues. Here the CDR3 reads CASSIDRGPNTGELFF. In nucleotides, the CDR3 is TGTGCCAGCAGCATCGACAGGGGGCCTAACACCGGGGAGCTGTTTTTT.

The rearrangement joins TRBV24-1 to TRBJ1-2; 10 nucleotides align to TRBD1. The V segment lost 9 bases and the J segment 0 bases; nucleotides outside the gene matches: 12. The V gene's germline CDR1 is KGHDR and CDR2 SFDVKD. The CDR3 loop spans 17 amino acids. In DNA, the CDR3 is TGTGCCACCCACGGAGGACAGGGGGTAACGGCTAACTATGGCTACACCTTC. Translation gives CATHGGQGVTANYGYTF.

J is TRBJ1-3 and V is TRBV12-3 or TRBV12-4; D is unclear. V was pared by 3 bases and J by 7 bases, with 7 bases between. There are 12 residues in the CDR3. CDR3 sequence reads: CASSLEENTIYF. The CDR3 DNA sequence: TGTGCCAGCAGTTTGGAGGAGAACACCATATATTTT.

This clone appeared a single time. The gene calls are TRBV6-5 and TRBJ1-2; 9 bases line up with TRBD1. Trimming cost V 0 bases and J 7 bases; bases outside gene matches: 3. The CDR3 loop spans 14 amino acids. In germline, CDR1 is MNHEY, CDR2 SVGAGI. The CDR3 is CASSYSQGAGGYTF. CDR3 in DNA: TGTGCCAGCAGTTACTCACAGGGGGCGGGTGGCTACACCTTC.

The chain uses TRBV12-3 or TRBV12-4 and TRBJ1-1; D gene unclear. Trimming pared 3 bases from V and 1 base from J, leaving 6 bases between. This CDR3 region has 13 residues. CDR3 in amino acids: CASSFSSNTEAFF. The CDR3 bases are TGTGCCAGCAGTTTTTCCTCGAACACTGAAGCTTTCTTT.

The CDR3 DNA is TGTGCCAGCAGTAAAGAGGTCCCCCCAACCGGGGAGCTGTTTTTT. Translated: CASSKEVPPTGELFF. The rearrangement uses TRBV28 and TRBJ2-2; D gene uncertain. The CDR3 runs to 15 residues. Germline CDR1 MDHEN, CDR2 SYDVKM. V gave up 5 bases and J gave up 5 bases, with 15 bases separating them.

This clone has just one count. The chain recombines TRBV7-8 with TRBJ1-1; D remains unclear. The germline gives CDR1 SGHVS, CDR2 FQNEAQ. V dropped 2 bases and J dropped 7 bases, with 14 bases sitting between them. This CDR3 region has 14 residues. CDR3 amino acids: CASSLRAGMNEAFF. In DNA form, the CDR3 reads TGTGCCAGCAGCTTAAGAGCGGGTATGAATGAAGCTTTCTTT.

The V and J genes are TRBV14 and TRBJ1-1; TRBD1 is a possible D gene (5 bases). Trimming cost V 4 bases and J 0 bases, with 9 bases left between them. The CDR3 is 14 amino acids. Germline assignment: CDR1 SGHDN and CDR2 FVKESK. CDR3 sequence (DNA): TGTGCCAGCAGCCCACAGGTAATGAACACTGAAGCTTTCTTT. Its protein product is CASSPQVMNTEAFF.

This chain uses TRBV2 with TRBJ1-3, with D perhaps matching TRBD1 (5 bases). CDR1 is SNHLY and CDR2 is FYNNEI in the germline V gene. V was pared by 4 bases and J by 1 base, with 17 bases between. There are 17 residues in the CDR3. The CDR3 sequence is CASSGGRGTQSGNTIYF. CDR3 DNA: TGTGCCAGCAGTGGGGGCCGGGGGACCCAATCTGGAAACACCATATATTTT.

V is TRBV5-5 and J is TRBJ1-1; TRBD1 agrees at 10 bases. V shed 4 bases and J 10 bases; nucleotides not matched to a gene: 16. The germline CDR1 and CDR2 sequences are SGHKS and YYEKEE (reference sequence). The CDR3 runs to 16 residues. CDR3 sequence: CASSIGQGGSSRGAFF. The CDR3 coding sequence is TGTGCCAGCAGCATAGGACAGGGGGGTAGCTCCCGGGGAGCTTTCTTT.